The rows below give T cell receptor beta chains drawn from one sample of a study of blood T cell repertoires in COVID-19. Data came from immunoSEQ multiplex PCR; TCRdb stores just in-frame clones and leaves some out. The data contain over 350,000 clones, 86% of them singletons. Sample: peripheral blood. The receptors were gathered from a woman younger than 45 with active or convalescent COVID-19. Both conserved end residues are part of each CDR3. D genes are given only for firm matches. Part of the rows lack a size; the others show once, few, many or a class for expanded clones.

v_call	d_call	cdr3_length	j_call	clone_size	cdr3_aa	cdr3_nt
TRBV27	TRBD1	15	TRBJ2-1	few	CASSTGQGGYNEQFF	TGTGCCAGCAGTACTGGACAGGGTGGGTACAATGAGCAGTTCTTC
TRBV5-4	TRBD1	16	TRBJ2-2	-	CASSSSGTGESGELFF	TGTGCCAGCAGCTCCTCCGGGACAGGGGAGTCCGGGGAGCTGTTTTTT
TRBV4-2	-	14	TRBJ1-4	-	CASSQEHRDEKLFF	TGTGCCAGCAGCCAAGAACACAGGGATGAAAAACTGTTTTTT
TRBV15	TRBD1	16	TRBJ1-3	-	CATSREGTGTGNTIYF	TGTGCCACCAGCAGAGAAGGGACAGGAACTGGAAACACCATATATTTT
TRBV4-1	TRBD1	16	TRBJ2-5	-	CASSQGTAKGQETQYF	TGCGCCAGCAGCCAGGGGACAGCCAAGGGCCAAGAGACCCAGTACTTC
TRBV4-1	-	10	TRBJ1-2	-	CASSQLGGVF	TGCGCCAGCAGCCAACTAGGGGGGGTGTTC
TRBV7-6	-	15	TRBJ2-7	-	CASSLGASRTYEQYF	TGTGCCAGCAGCTTAGGGGCTAGCCGAACCTACGAGCAGTACTTC
TRBV6-5	TRBD2	16	TRBJ2-7	-	CASSYSGTSGRREQYF	TGTGCCAGCAGTTACTCGGGGACTAGCGGGAGGAGGGAGCAGTACTTC
TRBV3-1/TRBV3-2	TRBD1	13	TRBJ1-2	-	CASSGGTDYGYTF	TGTGCCAGCAGCGGAGGGACAGACTATGGCTACACCTTC
TRBV19	-	14	TRBJ2-7	-	CASSLGSGPVEQYF	TGTGCCAGTAGTCTGGGTAGCGGCCCCGTGGAGCAGTACTTC
TRBV27	TRBD1	14	TRBJ1-4	-	CASREDRDNEKLFF	TGTGCCAGCAGGGAGGACAGGGACAACGAAAAACTGTTTTTT
TRBV18	TRBD2	15	TRBJ2-1	-	CASSISGGSYNEQFF	TGTGCCAGCTCTATTAGCGGGGGGTCATACAATGAGCAGTTCTTC
TRBV5-4	TRBD1	16	TRBJ2-5	-	CASSPDPGQGPETQYF	TGTGCCAGCAGCCCGGACCCGGGACAGGGGCCGGAGACCCAGTACTTC
TRBV7-9	-	12	TRBJ2-7	-	CASSLQAYEQYF	TGTGCCAGCAGCTTACAGGCTTACGAGCAGTACTTC
TRBV16	TRBD1	14	TRBJ1-4	-	CASSPRGRNEKLFF	TGTGCCAGCAGCCCCAGGGGGAGAAATGAAAAACTGTTTTTT
TRBV6-1	-	15	TRBJ1-4	few	CASSEGRGRNEKLFF	TGTGCCAGCAGTGAGGGGAGGGGGAGGAATGAAAAACTGTTTTTT
TRBV5-1	TRBD2	15	TRBJ2-3	-	CASSSGGRLADTQYF	TGCGCCAGCAGCTCGGGGGGGAGGCTGGCAGATACGCAGTATTTT
TRBV5-1	-	13	TRBJ1-1	-	CASSSTGGAEAFF	TGCGCCAGCAGCTCTACGGGGGGCGCTGAAGCTTTCTTT
TRBV20-1	-	11	TRBJ2-3	-	CSARDLDTQYF	TGCAGTGCTAGAGATCTGGATACGCAGTATTTT
TRBV30	TRBD2	13	TRBJ2-7	-	CAWVLKAGDEQYF	TGTGCCTGGGTTCTTAAAGCGGGAGACGAGCAGTACTTC
TRBV12-3/TRBV12-4	-	12	TRBJ1-1	-	CASSQGPKAAFF	TGTGCCAGCAGTCAGGGGCCTAAAGCAGCTTTCTTT
TRBV5-1	-	15	TRBJ1-1	-	CASSAWGQGNTEAFF	TGCGCCAGCAGCGCATGGGGGCAGGGGAACACTGAAGCTTTCTTT
TRBV13	TRBD2	15	TRBJ2-3	-	CASSLVSGGSDTQYF	TGTGCCAGCAGCTTAGTTTCGGGAGGGTCAGATACGCAGTATTTT
TRBV19	TRBD1	17	TRBJ1-5	-	CASSPRTGGYSNQPQHF	TGTGCCAGTAGTCCGAGGACAGGGGGGTATAGCAATCAGCCCCAGCATTTT
TRBV6-1	-	16	TRBJ1-5	-	CASSADGSTGNQPQHF	TGTGCCAGCAGTGCGGATGGGTCGACAGGCAATCAGCCCCAGCATTTT
TRBV20-1	-	11	TRBJ1-1	once	CSVEVNTEAFF	TGCAGTGTAGAGGTGAACACTGAAGCTTTCTTT
TRBV19	-	12	TRBJ2-3	-	CATTSSTDTQYF	TGTGCCACTACTAGCAGCACAGATACGCAGTATTTT
TRBV5-1	TRBD1	17	TRBJ2-6	-	CASSFRAGGSGANVLTF	TGCGCCAGCAGCTTCAGGGCAGGGGGCTCCGGGGCCAACGTCCTGACTTTC
TRBV15	-	13	TRBJ2-1	-	CATSEGRYNEQFF	TGTGCCACCAGCGAGGGTCGGTACAATGAGCAGTTCTTC
TRBV27	TRBD2	15	TRBJ2-3	-	CASAGLAPNTDTQYF	TGTGCCAGCGCAGGACTAGCGCCAAACACAGATACGCAGTATTTT
TRBV2	-	12	TRBJ2-7	-	CASSEQAYEQYF	TGTGCCAGCAGTGAACAGGCTTACGAGCAGTACTTC
TRBV25-1	-	14	TRBJ2-7	-	CASSESGVRYEQYF	TGTGCCAGCAGTGAGTCAGGCGTAAGGTACGAGCAGTACTTC
TRBV5-1	TRBD1	16	TRBJ2-1	-	CASSLNPGGSYNEQFF	TGCGCCAGCAGCTTGAATCCAGGGGGCTCCTACAATGAGCAGTTCTTC
TRBV10-1	-	16	TRBJ2-2	once	CASSDVQGVFTGELFF	TGCGCCAGCAGTGATGTGCAGGGTGTTTTTACTGGGGAGCTGTTTTTT
TRBV7-9	TRBD1	14	TRBJ1-2	-	CASSPLQGTGGYTF	TGTGCCAGCAGCCCGTTACAGGGGACCGGTGGCTACACCTTC
TRBV6-5	-	14	TRBJ1-6	-	CASSPNRVNSPLHF	TGTGCCAGCAGTCCGAACAGGGTTAATTCACCCCTCCACTTT
TRBV15	-	15	TRBJ1-2	-	CATSPTSSGGGGYTF	TGTGCCACCAGCCCTACCTCGAGCGGGGGGGGTGGCTACACCTTC
TRBV20-1	-	13	TRBJ1-1	-	CSASIGVKTEAFF	TGCAGTGCTAGTATAGGGGTAAAAACTGAAGCTTTCTTT
TRBV10-3	-	13	TRBJ1-4	-	CAISGRGDGELFF	TGTGCCATCAGTGGGAGGGGCGATGGGGAACTGTTTTTT
TRBV23-1	-	13	TRBJ1-1	-	CASSQAWTDEAFF	TGCGCCAGCAGTCAGGCATGGACAGATGAAGCTTTCTTT
TRBV3-1/TRBV3-2	TRBD2	14	TRBJ2-7	-	CASSQAGGFGEQYF	TGTGCCAGCAGCCAAGCGGGAGGGTTCGGCGAGCAGTACTTC
TRBV13	-	17	TRBJ2-2	once	CASSLTGLGTTTGELFF	TGTGCCAGCAGCTTAACTGGGCTTGGTACGACCACCGGGGAGCTGTTTTTT
TRBV12-3/TRBV12-4	TRBD1	13	TRBJ2-7	-	CASRDRERYEQYF	TGTGCCAGCAGGGACAGGGAAAGATACGAGCAGTACTTC
TRBV6-2/TRBV6-3	TRBD2	19	TRBJ2-5	-	CASSYPRSGGAGGPETQYF	TGTGCCAGCAGTTACCCGCGTAGCGGGGGGGCAGGCGGACCGGAGACCCAGTACTTC
TRBV5-1	-	16	TRBJ2-1	-	CASSLDTGTRYNEQFF	TGCGCCAGCAGCCTAGACACCGGGACTCGATACAATGAGCAGTTCTTC
TRBV10-1	TRBD2	17	TRBJ2-3	-	CASSRITSVSSTDTQYF	TGCGCCAGCAGTAGAATCACTAGCGTTTCTAGCACAGATACGCAGTATTTT
TRBV15	-	14	TRBJ2-7	-	CATSRNRDPGEQYF	TGTGCCACCAGCAGAAACAGGGACCCGGGGGAGCAGTACTTC
TRBV6-6	TRBD2	15	TRBJ2-1	-	CASRKIAGKVNEQFF	TGTGCCAGCAGAAAGATAGCGGGAAAGGTTAATGAGCAGTTCTTC
TRBV11-2	TRBD2	16	TRBJ2-1	-	CASSSTRGGDYNEQFF	TGTGCCAGCAGCTCAACGCGGGGGGGAGACTACAATGAGCAGTTCTTC
TRBV5-4	-	14	TRBJ2-7	-	CASSGRQDQVEQYF	TGTGCCAGCAGCGGTCGACAGGATCAGGTCGAGCAGTACTTC
TRBV10-3	TRBD1	13	TRBJ1-1	-	CAIRDRVNTEAFF	TGTGCCATCAGGGACAGGGTGAACACTGAAGCTTTCTTT
TRBV19	-	14	TRBJ2-3	-	CVSSIGQSTDTQYF	TGTGTCAGTAGTATAGGGCAGAGCACAGATACGCAGTATTTT
TRBV29-1	-	13	TRBJ2-5	-	CSVDPYYQETQYF	TGCAGCGTTGATCCCTACTACCAAGAGACCCAGTACTTC
TRBV19	-	14	TRBJ2-7	-	CASSMAGGTYEQYF	TGTGCCAGTAGTATGGCAGGTGGCACCTACGAGCAGTACTTC